This TCR beta chain originates from a study of CD8 T cells in ankylosing spondylitis. General study points: Seven or eight highly homologous variants formed a TCR beta motif that appeared characteristic of ankylosing spondylitis blood.

This clonotype turned up a few times. Its antigen remains unidentified. A single record per CDR3 protein comes from TCRdb applying MiXCR to the 5' RACE reads. The data show 250,000 to 350,000 distinct CDR3 sequences, under 8.5% seen once. Trimming cost V 1 base and J 5 bases, with 10 bases left between them. Germline V CDR1 and CDR2: SGHRS, YFSETQ. CDR3 length equals 13 residues. This chain joins TRBV5-1 and TRBJ2-7, with unresolved D. The TCR comes from a male donor with ankylosing spondylitis. The sample taken for sequencing was blood, either unsorted or a sorted T cell fraction (not recorded which). Here the CDR3 DNA reads TGCGCCAGCAGCTTGCAACAACCCGACGAGCAGTACTTC. This sequence encodes CASSLQQPDEQYF.